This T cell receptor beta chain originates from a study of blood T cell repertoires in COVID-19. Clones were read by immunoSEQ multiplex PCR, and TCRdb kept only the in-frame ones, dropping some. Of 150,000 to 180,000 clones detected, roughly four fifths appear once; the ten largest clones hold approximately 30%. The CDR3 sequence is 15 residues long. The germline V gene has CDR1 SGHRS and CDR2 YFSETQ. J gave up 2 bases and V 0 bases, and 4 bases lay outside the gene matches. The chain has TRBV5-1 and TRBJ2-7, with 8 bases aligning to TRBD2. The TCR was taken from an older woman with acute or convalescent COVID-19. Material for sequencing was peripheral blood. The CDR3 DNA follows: TGCGCCAGCAGCTTGGGAGGCGGGGGGACCTACGAGCAGTACTTC. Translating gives CASSLGGGGTYEQYF.